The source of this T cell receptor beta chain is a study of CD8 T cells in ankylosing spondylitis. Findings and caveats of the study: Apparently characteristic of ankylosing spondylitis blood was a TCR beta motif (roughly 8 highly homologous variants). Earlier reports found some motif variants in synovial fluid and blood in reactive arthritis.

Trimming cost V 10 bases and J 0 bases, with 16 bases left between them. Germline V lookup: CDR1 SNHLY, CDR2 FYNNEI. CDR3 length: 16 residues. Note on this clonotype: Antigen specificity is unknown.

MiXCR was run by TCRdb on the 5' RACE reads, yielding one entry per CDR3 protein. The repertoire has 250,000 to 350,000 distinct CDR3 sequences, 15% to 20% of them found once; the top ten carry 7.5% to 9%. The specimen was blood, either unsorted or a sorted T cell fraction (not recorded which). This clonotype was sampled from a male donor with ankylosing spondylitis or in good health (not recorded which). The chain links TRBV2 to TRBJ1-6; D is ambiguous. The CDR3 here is CATKTTESSYNSPLHF. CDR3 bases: TGTGCCACTAAGACGACCGAGAGCTCCTATAATTCACCCCTCCACTTT.